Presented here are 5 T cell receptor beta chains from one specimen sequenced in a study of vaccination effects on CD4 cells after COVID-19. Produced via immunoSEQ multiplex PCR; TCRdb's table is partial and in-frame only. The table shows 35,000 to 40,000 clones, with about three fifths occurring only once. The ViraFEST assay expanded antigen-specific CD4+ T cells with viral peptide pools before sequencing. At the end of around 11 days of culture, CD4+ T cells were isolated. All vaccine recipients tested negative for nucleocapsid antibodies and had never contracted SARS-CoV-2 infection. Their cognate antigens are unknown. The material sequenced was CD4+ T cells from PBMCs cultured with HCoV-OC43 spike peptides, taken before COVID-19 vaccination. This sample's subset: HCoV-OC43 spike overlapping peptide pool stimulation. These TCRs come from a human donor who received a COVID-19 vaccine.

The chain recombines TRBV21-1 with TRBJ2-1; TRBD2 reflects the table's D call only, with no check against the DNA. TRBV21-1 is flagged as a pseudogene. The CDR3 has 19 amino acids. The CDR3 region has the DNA TGTGCCAGCAGCACGAAGGGCCCCAGCGGGGCCTTTAATAACAATGAGCAGTTCTTC. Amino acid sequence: CASSTKGPSGAFNNNEQFF.

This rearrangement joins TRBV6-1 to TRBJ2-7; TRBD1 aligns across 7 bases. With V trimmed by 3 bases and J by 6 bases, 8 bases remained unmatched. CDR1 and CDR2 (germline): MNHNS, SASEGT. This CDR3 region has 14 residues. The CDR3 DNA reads TGTGCCAGCAGTGATCGGCAGGGGGTGGTCGAGCAGTACTTC. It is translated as CASSDRQGVVEQYF.

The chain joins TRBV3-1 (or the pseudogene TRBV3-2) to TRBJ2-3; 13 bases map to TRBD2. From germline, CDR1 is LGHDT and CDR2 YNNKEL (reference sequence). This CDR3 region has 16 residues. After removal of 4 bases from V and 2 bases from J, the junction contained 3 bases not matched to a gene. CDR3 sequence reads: CASSPGLAGATDTQYF. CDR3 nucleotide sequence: TGTGCCAGCAGCCCCGGACTAGCGGGGGCCACAGATACGCAGTATTTT.

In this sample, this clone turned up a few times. CDR3 residues: CASSSVGPNTEAFF. The CDR3 DNA reads TGTGCCAGCAGTTCAGTGGGGCCGAACACTGAAGCTTTCTTT. V and J are TRBV27 and TRBJ1-1; a possible D gene is TRBD1 (5 bases). Trimming pared 4 bases from V and 1 base from J, leaving 10 bases between. The CDR3 is 14 residues long. CDR1 is MNHEY, CDR2 SMNVEV, per germline (reference sequence).

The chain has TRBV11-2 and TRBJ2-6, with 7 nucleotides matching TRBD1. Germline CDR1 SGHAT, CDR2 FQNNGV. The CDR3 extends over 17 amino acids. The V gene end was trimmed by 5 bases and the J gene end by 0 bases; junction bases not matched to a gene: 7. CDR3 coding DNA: TGTGCCAGCAGCCAGGACAGGACGAGCTCTGGGGCCAACGTCCTGACTTTC. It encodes CASSQDRTSSGANVLTF.